The sequence of this T cell receptor (beta chain) was determined in a study of cytomegalovirus exposure and HLA in healthy donors. Primers for the PCR totalled 60 Vbeta and 13 Jbeta. Produced via immunoSEQ multiplex PCR; TCRdb's table is partial and in-frame only. In the table there are fewer than 200,000 clones, 70% to 85% of which are singletons. Germline-derived CDR1 and CDR2 are SGHRS and YFSETQ. The CDR3 is made up of 14 amino acids. V was pared by 0 bases and J by 8 bases, with 5 bases of the junction left unmatched. Specimen: PBMCs. The rearrangement uses TRBV5-1 and TRBJ2-1; 7 nucleotides line up with TRBD2. This TCR derives from a man under 40 in good health and CMV-seropositive. CDR3 DNA sequence: TGCGCCAGCAGCTTGGCCTTTGCGGGGGATGAGCAGTTCTTC. This encodes CASSLAFAGDEQFF.